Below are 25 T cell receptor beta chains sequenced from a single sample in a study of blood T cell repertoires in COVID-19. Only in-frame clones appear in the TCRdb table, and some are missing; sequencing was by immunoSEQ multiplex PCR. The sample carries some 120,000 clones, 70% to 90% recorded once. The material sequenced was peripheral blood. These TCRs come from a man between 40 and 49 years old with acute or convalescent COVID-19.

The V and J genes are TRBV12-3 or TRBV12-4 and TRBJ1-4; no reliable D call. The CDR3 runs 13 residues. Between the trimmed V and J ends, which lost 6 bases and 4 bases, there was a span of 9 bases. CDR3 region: CASSTPNNEKLFF. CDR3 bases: TGTGCCAGCAGCACTCCTAATAATGAAAAACTGTTTTTT.

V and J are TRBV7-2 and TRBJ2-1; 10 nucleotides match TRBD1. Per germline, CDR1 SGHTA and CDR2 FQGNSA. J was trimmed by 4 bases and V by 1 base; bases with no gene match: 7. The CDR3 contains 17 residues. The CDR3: CASSLDGRTGGYNEQFF. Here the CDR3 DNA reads TGTGCCAGCAGCTTAGATGGGAGGACAGGGGGTTACAATGAGCAGTTCTTC.

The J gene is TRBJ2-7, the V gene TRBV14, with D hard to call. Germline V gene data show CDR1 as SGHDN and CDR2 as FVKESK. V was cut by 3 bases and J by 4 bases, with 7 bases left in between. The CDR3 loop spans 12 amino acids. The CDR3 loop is CASSHTFYEQYF. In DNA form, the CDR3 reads TGTGCCAGCAGCCATACTTTTTACGAGCAGTACTTC.

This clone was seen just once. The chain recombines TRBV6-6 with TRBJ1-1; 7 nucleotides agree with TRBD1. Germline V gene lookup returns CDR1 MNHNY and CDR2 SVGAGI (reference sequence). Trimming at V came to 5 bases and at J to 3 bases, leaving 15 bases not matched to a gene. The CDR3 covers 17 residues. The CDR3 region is CASSPPPGQNLDTEAFF. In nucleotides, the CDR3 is TGTGCCAGCAGTCCTCCCCCGGGACAGAATTTGGACACTGAAGCTTTCTTT.

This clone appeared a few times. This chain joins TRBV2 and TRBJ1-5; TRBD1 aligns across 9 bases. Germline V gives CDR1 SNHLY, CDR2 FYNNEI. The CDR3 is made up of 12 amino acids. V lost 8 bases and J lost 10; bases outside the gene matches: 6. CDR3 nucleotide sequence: TGTGCCAGCTGGGGACAGGGAAGCCCCCAGCATTTT. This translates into CASWGQGSPQHF.

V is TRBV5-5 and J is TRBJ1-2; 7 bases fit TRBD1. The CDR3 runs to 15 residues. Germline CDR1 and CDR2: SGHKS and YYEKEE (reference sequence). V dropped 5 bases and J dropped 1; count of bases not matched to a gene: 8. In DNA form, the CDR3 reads TGTGCCAGCAGACAGGGACAGTCGTTTAACTATGGCTACACCTTC. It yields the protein CASRQGQSFNYGYTF.

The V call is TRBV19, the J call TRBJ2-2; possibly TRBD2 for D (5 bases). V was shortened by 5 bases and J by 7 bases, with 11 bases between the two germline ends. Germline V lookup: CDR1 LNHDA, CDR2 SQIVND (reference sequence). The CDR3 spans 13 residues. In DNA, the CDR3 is TGTGCCAGTAGTCCCGGCGGGTTCGGGGAGCTGTTTTTT. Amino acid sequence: CASSPGGFGELFF.

CDR3 coding DNA: TGTGCCAGCAGGAGCGGACAGGGCACGGAGACCCAGTACTTC. It codes for CASRSGQGTETQYF. The chain recombines TRBV2 with TRBJ2-5; TRBD1 matches at 8 bases. With V trimmed by 6 bases and J by 5 bases, 8 bases remained unmatched. The germline V gene has CDR1 SNHLY and CDR2 FYNNEI. The CDR3 spans 14 residues.

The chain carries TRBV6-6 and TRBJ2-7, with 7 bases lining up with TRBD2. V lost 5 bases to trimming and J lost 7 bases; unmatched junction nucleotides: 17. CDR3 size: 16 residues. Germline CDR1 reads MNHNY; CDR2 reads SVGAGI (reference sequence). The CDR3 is CASSQPTGTTLGEQYF. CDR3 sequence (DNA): TGTGCCAGCAGTCAACCGACCGGGACTACCCTCGGGGAGCAGTACTTC.

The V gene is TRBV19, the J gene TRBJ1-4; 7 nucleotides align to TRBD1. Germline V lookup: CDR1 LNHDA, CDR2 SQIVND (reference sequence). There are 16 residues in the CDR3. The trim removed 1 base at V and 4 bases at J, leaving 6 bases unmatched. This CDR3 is CASSIATGTVNEKLFF. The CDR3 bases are TGTGCCAGTAGTATAGCCACCGGGACAGTTAATGAAAAACTGTTTTTT.

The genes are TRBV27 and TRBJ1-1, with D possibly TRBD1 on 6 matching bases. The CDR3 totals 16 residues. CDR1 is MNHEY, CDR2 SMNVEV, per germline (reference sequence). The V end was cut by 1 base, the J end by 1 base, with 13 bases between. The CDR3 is CASSLFAGGQNTEAFF. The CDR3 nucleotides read TGTGCCAGCAGTTTATTTGCGGGGGGCCAGAACACTGAAGCTTTCTTT.

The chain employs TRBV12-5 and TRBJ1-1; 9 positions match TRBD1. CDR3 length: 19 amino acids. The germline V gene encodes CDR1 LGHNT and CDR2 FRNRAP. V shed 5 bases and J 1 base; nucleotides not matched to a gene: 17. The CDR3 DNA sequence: TGTGCTAGTGGTACGTCTCCGGGACAGGGAGTAGGGTCGAACACTGAAGCTTTCTTT. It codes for CASGTSPGQGVGSNTEAFF.

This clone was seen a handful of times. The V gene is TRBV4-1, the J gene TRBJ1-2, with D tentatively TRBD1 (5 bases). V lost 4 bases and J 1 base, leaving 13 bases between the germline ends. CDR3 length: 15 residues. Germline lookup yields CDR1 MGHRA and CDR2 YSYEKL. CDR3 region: CASSLGTGNNYGYTF. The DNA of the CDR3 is TGCGCCAGCAGCCTGGGAACAGGAAATAACTATGGCTACACCTTC.

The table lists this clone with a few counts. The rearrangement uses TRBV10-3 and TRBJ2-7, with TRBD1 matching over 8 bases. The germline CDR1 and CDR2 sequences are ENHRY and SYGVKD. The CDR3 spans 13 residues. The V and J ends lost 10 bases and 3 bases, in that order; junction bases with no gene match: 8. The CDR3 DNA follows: TGTGCCACAGGGACAGGAGAATTCTACGAGCAGTACTTC. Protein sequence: CATGTGEFYEQYF.

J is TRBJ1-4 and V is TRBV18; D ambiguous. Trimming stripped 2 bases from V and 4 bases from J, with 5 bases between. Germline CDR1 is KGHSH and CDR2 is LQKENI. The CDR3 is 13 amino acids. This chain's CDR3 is CASSPGGNEKLFF. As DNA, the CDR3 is TGTGCCAGCTCACCAGGAGGTAATGAAAAACTGTTTTTT.

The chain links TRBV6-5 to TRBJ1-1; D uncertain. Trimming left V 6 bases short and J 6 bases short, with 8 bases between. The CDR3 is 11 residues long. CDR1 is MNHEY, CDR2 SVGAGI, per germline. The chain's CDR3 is CASRGRAEAFF. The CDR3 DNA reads TGTGCCAGCAGGGGGAGGGCTGAAGCTTTCTTT.

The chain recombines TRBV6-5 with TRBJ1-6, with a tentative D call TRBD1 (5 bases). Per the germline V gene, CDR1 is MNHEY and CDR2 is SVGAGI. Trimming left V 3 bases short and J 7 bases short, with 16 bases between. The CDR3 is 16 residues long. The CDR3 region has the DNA TGTGCCAGCAGTTATATGGGGACTTTGCAGAATTCACCCCTCCACTTT. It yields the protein CASSYMGTLQNSPLHF.

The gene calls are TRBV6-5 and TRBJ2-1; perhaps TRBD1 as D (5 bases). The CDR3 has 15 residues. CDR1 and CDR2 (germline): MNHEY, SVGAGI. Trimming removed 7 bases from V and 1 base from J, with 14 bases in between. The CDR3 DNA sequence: TGTGCCAGCACCTCAGGGTCAGCGTCCTACAATGAGCAGTTCTTC. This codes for CASTSGSASYNEQFF.

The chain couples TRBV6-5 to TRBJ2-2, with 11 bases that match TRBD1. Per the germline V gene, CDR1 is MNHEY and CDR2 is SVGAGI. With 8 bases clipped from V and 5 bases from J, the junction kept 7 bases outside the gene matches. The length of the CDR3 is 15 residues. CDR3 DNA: TGTGCCAGCTTTCCAGGGACAGGGGGGACCGGGGAGCTGTTTTTT. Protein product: CASFPGTGGTGELFF.

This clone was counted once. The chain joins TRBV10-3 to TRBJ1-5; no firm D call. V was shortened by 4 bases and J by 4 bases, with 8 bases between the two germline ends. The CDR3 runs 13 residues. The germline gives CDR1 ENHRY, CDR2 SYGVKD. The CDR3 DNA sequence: TGTGCCATCAGTGGACACCCAAATCAGCCCCAGCATTTT. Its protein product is CAISGHPNQPQHF.

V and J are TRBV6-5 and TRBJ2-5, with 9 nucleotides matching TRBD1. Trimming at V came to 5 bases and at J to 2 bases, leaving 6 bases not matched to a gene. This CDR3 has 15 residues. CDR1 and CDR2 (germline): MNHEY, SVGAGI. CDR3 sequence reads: CASSIQGAIQETQYF. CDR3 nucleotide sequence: TGTGCCAGCAGTATACAGGGGGCGATTCAAGAGACCCAGTACTTC.

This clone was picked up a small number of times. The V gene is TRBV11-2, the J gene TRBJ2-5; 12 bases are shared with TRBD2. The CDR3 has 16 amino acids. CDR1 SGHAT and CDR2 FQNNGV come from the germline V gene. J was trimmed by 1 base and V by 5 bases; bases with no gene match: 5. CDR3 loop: CASSAGLAGLQETQYF. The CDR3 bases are TGTGCCAGCAGCGCCGGACTAGCGGGGCTCCAAGAGACCCAGTACTTC.

The CDR3, as DNA: TGTGCCAGCAGCCAACCCGGGACAGGGGGCGCGTATGGCTACACCTTC. Translation gives CASSQPGTGGAYGYTF. V gene TRBV3-1 (or the pseudogene TRBV3-2) combines with J gene TRBJ1-2, with 12 bases identical to TRBD1. Germline V lookup: CDR1 LGHDT, CDR2 YNNKEL (reference sequence). J gave up 5 bases and V 2 bases, and 6 bases lay outside the gene matches. The CDR3 has 16 amino acids.

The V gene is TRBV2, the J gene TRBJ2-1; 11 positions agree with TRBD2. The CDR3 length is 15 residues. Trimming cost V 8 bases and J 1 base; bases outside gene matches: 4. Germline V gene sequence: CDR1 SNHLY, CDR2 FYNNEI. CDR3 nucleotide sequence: TGTGCCAGCGCCGGACTAGCGGGTTCCTACAATGAGCAGTTCTTC. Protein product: CASAGLAGSYNEQFF.

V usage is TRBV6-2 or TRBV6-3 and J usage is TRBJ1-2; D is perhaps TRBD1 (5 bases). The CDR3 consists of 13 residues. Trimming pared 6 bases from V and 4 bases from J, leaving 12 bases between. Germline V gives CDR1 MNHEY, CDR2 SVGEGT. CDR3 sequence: CASSLKGLYGYTF. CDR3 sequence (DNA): TGTGCCAGCAGCCTAAAGGGACTCTATGGCTACACCTTC.